This T cell receptor (beta chain) was observed in a study of blood T cell repertoires in COVID-19. V was pared by 9 bases and J by 0 bases, with 12 bases between. The CDR3 runs to 13 residues. Per germline, CDR1 LGHNT and CDR2 FRNRAP. The assay was immunoSEQ multiplex PCR, and TCRdb's table has in-frame clones only and misses some. The table has 250,000 or so clones, 70% to 90% seen once. The TCR comes from a man in his thirties or forties who had recovered from COVID-19. The specimen sequenced was PBMCs or T cells enriched from blood (not recorded which). The V and J genes are TRBV12-5 and TRBJ2-7; D possibly corresponds to TRBD1 (5 bases). As DNA, the CDR3 is TGTGCTAGCGTTGACAGTAGCTCCTACGAGCAGTACTTC. Translated, it gives CASVDSSSYEQYF.